What follows is one T cell receptor beta chain and its context. Its antigen remains unknown. Produced via immunoSEQ multiplex PCR; TCRdb's table is partial and in-frame only. Of about 41,000 clones listed, approximately 71% were seen once; the top ten hold less than 3%. The V and J ends lost 1 base and 7 bases respectively, with 20 bases between them. The CDR3 contains 18 residues. Germline assignment: CDR1 SNHLY and CDR2 FYNNEI. The sample belongs to a study of PD-1 blockade in classical Hodgkin lymphoma. The wider study: Patients received nivolumab 3 mg/kg intravenously every 2 weeks. Points from the study as a whole: TCR diversity in CD4+, not CD8+, cells rose significantly by C4D1.

Time point of the sample: cycle 4 day 1 (C4D1), after six to seven weeks of nivolumab. Brentuximab vedotin exposure varied, and every patient relapsed after autologous stem cell transplantation. Patients showed best responses of complete response, partial response or progressive disease. The TCR sequence derives from a human donor with classical Hodgkin lymphoma. The chain joins TRBV2 to TRBJ1-6; D gene uncertain. This sample comprised peripheral blood mononuclear cells (PBMCs), obtained before the fourth cycle of nivolumab. CDR3 sequence: CASSEGLPTEVPNSPLHF. In DNA, the CDR3 is TGTGCCAGCAGTGAAGGGCTCCCAACGGAAGTTCCAAATTCACCCCTCCACTTT.